A single sample is the source of the 14 T cell receptor beta chains below, sequenced in a study of OX40 agonist ivuxolimab in advanced cancers. The protocol was immunoSEQ multiplex PCR, while the TCRdb copy is restricted to in-frame clones and leaves out a portion. In the table there are some 85,000 clones, around nine tenths of which are singletons. Sequenced material: CD4+ or CD8+ T cells sorted from blood, taken in a trial of the OX40 agonist ivuxolimab. The receptors were gathered from an adult with an advanced solid tumor such as melanoma, head and neck, liver or kidney cancer.

J is TRBJ2-5 and V is TRBV7-3, with D perhaps TRBD2 (5 bases). This CDR3 is built from 14 residues. With 4 bases removed from V and 1 base from J, the gap between germline ends came to 10 bases. Germline CDR1 is SGHTA and CDR2 is FQGTGA. The CDR3 sequence: CASSWSAAQETQYF. The CDR3 nucleotides are TGTGCCAGCAGCTGGTCAGCGGCCCAAGAGACCCAGTACTTC.

The chain recombines TRBV2 with TRBJ1-6, with 7 bases identical to TRBD1. Germline CDR1 reads SNHLY; CDR2 reads FYNNEI. CDR3 length: 14 residues. V was pared by 5 bases and J by 6 bases, with 4 bases of the junction left unmatched. The CDR3 protein is CASSLDRFNSPLHF. As DNA, the CDR3 is TGTGCCAGCAGTCTGGACAGGTTTAATTCACCCCTCCACTTT. Full variable domain (rest looked up from reference TRBV2 and TRBJ1-6): EPEVTQTPSHQVTQMGQEVILRCVPISNHLYFYWYRQILGQKVEFLVSFYNNEISEKSEIFDDQFSVERPDGSNFTLKIRSTKLEDSAMYFCASSLDRFNSPLHFGNGTRLTVT.

A word on this clone: Germline and junction disagree at one end, which may indicate a read error. J is TRBJ2-7 and V is TRBV27; D is possibly TRBD2 (5 bases). Germline lookup yields CDR1 MNHEY and CDR2 SMNVEV (reference sequence). CDR3 size: 14 residues. CDR3 protein: CASSPGSTSFEQYF. The DNA for the CDR3 is TGTGCCAGCAGTCCGGGATCAACCTCCTTCGAGCAGTACTTC.

This chain connects TRBV6-1 to TRBJ1-4; 10 bases are a match to TRBD1. The CDR3 runs to 13 residues. V trimming: 5 bases; J trimming: 7 bases; junction bases outside the gene matches: 1. Germline CDR1 reads MNHNS; CDR2 reads SASEGT. The DNA of the CDR3 is TGTGCCAGCAGTTGGGACAGGGGTGAAAAACTGTTTTTT. It translates to CASSWDRGEKLFF.

The chain links TRBV7-2 to TRBJ1-2; D call uncertain. The CDR3 covers 12 residues. Germline CDR1 and CDR2: SGHTA and FQGNSA. Between the trimmed V and J ends, which lost 3 bases and 0 bases, there was a span of 2 bases. CDR3 sequence (DNA): TGTGCCAGCAGCTTCTCTAACTATGGCTACACCTTC. This sequence encodes CASSFSNYGYTF.

CDR3 nucleotide sequence: TGTGCCAGCAGCGGACAACAGGGGAACTATGGCTACACCTTC. It yields the protein CASSGQQGNYGYTF. The chain is built from TRBV7-2 and TRBJ1-2; TRBD1 matches at 7 bases. This CDR3 has 14 amino acids. The trim removed 5 bases at V and 2 bases at J, leaving 5 bases unmatched. From germline, CDR1 is SGHTA and CDR2 FQGNSA.

The chain links TRBV18 to TRBJ1-3; D gene ambiguous. Trimming stripped 5 bases from V and 1 base from J, with 9 bases between. The CDR3 spans 14 residues. Per germline, CDR1 KGHSH and CDR2 LQKENI. CDR3 coding DNA: TGTGCCAGCTCAGAGCAAGATTCTGGAAACACCATATATTTT. Translated: CASSEQDSGNTIYF. The whole variable domain, remainder taken from reference TRBV18 and TRBJ1-3, is NAGVMQNPRHLVRRRGQEARLRCSPMKGHSHVYWYRQLPEEGLKFMVYLQKENIIDESGMPKERFSAEFPKEGPSILRIQQVVRGDSAAYFCASSEQDSGNTIYFGEGSWLTVV.

The gene calls are TRBV7-8 and TRBJ2-5, with 7 bases that match TRBD1. This CDR3 has 15 residues. Trimming cost V 2 bases and J 4 bases; bases outside gene matches: 7. Per the germline V gene, CDR1 is SGHVS and CDR2 is FQNEAQ. The CDR3 loop is CASSLKGGSGETQYF. CDR3 in DNA: TGTGCCAGCAGCTTAAAAGGGGGCTCTGGAGAGACCCAGTACTTC.

The CDR3 sequence is CASLRGDREYGYTF. Here the CDR3 DNA reads TGTGCCAGCCTAAGAGGGGACAGGGAGTATGGCTACACCTTC. This rearrangement joins TRBV6-1 to TRBJ1-2, with 9 bases that match TRBD1. V shed 8 bases and J 5 bases; nucleotides not matched to a gene: 9. The CDR3 runs 14 residues. CDR1 MNHNS and CDR2 SASEGT come from the germline V gene.

CDR3 DNA sequence: TGTGCCAGCAGTCTCAGCGGGCAAGAGACCCAGTACTTC. Its translation is CASSLSGQETQYF. The rearrangement joins TRBV5-6 to TRBJ2-5; the D gene is possibly TRBD2 (6 bases). Trimming left V 5 bases short and J 2 bases short, with 10 bases between. Germline CDR1 is SGHDT and CDR2 is YYEEEE. The CDR3 runs to 13 residues.

A single count supports this clone. The rearrangement uses TRBV5-1 and TRBJ1-1; D is perhaps TRBD1 (5 bases). The CDR3 length is 14 residues. V was pared by 5 bases and J by 5 bases, with 16 bases between. Germline CDR1 SGHRS, CDR2 YFSETQ. The CDR3 DNA reads TGCGCCAGCAGTACCATGACAGATTTTACTGAAGCTTTCTTT. It yields the protein CASSTMTDFTEAFF.

The V call is TRBV6-1, the J call TRBJ2-5; TRBD2 agrees at 8 bases. CDR1 is MNHNS, CDR2 SASEGT, per germline. With 7 bases clipped from V and 1 base from J, the junction kept 5 bases outside the gene matches. The CDR3 runs to 14 residues. The CDR3 reads CASKDLAGQETQYF. The CDR3 nucleotides are TGTGCCAGCAAGGATCTAGCGGGCCAAGAGACCCAGTACTTC.

The chain is built from TRBV5-5 and TRBJ2-1; 9 positions match TRBD2. Germline V CDR1 and CDR2: SGHKS, YYEKEE (reference sequence). The junction had 5 bases not matched to a gene; V was cut back by 1 base and J by 0 bases. There are 17 residues in the CDR3. CDR3 sequence reads: CASSLLGGRASYNEQFF. The CDR3 nucleotides read TGTGCCAGCAGCTTGCTCGGCGGGAGGGCCTCCTACAATGAGCAGTTCTTC. Full variable domain (remainder filled in from reference TRBV5-5 and TRBJ2-1): DAGVTQSPTHLIKTRGQQVTLRCSPISGHKSVSWYQQVLGQGPQFIFQYYEKEERGRGNFPDRFSARQFPNYSSELNVNALLLGDSALYLCASSLLGGRASYNEQFFGPGTRLTVL.

This clone was seen a single time. This sample includes further DNA sequences coding for the same CDR3. CDR3 in DNA: TGTGCCAGCTCACCAAGGGGCATGAACACTGAAGCTTTCTTT. Its protein is CASSPRGMNTEAFF. The genes are TRBV18 and TRBJ1-1; TRBD1 is a possible D gene (5 bases). CDR3 size: 14 residues. CDR1 and CDR2 (germline): KGHSH, LQKENI. Trimming cost V 2 bases and J 0 bases, with 7 bases left between them.